These 10 T cell receptor beta chains were all obtained from the same sample, sequenced in a study of cytomegalovirus exposure and HLA in healthy donors. PCR employed 60 Vbeta and 13 Jbeta primers. Sequencing used immunoSEQ multiplex PCR; TCRdb keeps in-frame clones, though not all of them. This sample has 150,000 to 200,000 clones, with roughly 68% found just once. The sequenced sample consisted of PBMCs. Receptors originate from a woman in her twenties or thirties in good health and CMV-seronegative.

The DNA for the CDR3 is TGTGCCAGCAGCTCAATGGGACAGGGTTCCTACGAGCAGTACTTC. Its protein is CASSSMGQGSYEQYF. V and J are TRBV7-9 and TRBJ2-7, with TRBD1 matching 9 bases. The CDR3 length is 15 residues. V gave up 4 bases and J gave up 1 base; unmatched junction bases: 5. Germline loops: CDR1 SEHNR, CDR2 FQNEAQ (reference sequence).

DNA of the CDR3: TGTGCCAGTAGTATGGTAGCGGAGATCTACGAGCAGTACTTC. This encodes CASSMVAEIYEQYF. The J gene is TRBJ2-7, the V gene TRBV19, with D tentatively TRBD2 (6 bases). Trimming removed 3 bases from V and 3 bases from J, with 12 bases in between. The CDR3 is 14 residues long. From germline, CDR1 is LNHDA and CDR2 SQIVND (reference sequence).

V is TRBV19 and J is TRBJ2-7; 9 bases fit TRBD1. V was clipped by 7 bases and J by 7 bases; unmatched bases: 8. The CDR3 runs 13 residues. Germline CDR1 reads LNHDA; CDR2 reads SQIVND (reference sequence). The CDR3 coding sequence is TGTGCCAGTAAGGGGACAGGGAGGAAGGAGCAGTACTTC. Amino acids: CASKGTGRKEQYF. The complete variable domain, with remaining parts taken from reference TRBV19 and TRBJ2-7, reads DGGITQSPKYLFRKEGQNVTLSCEQNLNHDAMYWYRQDPGQGLRLIYYSQIVNDFQKGDIAEGYSVSREKKESFPLTVTSAQKNPTAFYLCASKGTGRKEQYFGPGTRLTVT.

In regard to this clone: The sample holds other DNA sequences that translate to the same CDR3. The V gene is TRBV7-2, the J gene TRBJ1-5; D remains ambiguous. In germline, CDR1 is SGHTA, CDR2 FQGNSA. CDR3 length: 13 residues. V was trimmed by 2 bases and J by 4 bases, leaving 6 bases between them. CDR3 sequence: CASSLRGNQPQHF. The CDR3 DNA reads TGTGCCAGCAGCTTAAGAGGGAATCAGCCCCAGCATTTT.

This chain connects TRBV6-1 to TRBJ2-4, with D possibly matching TRBD1 (6 bases). Germline CDR1 MNHNS, CDR2 SASEGT. The CDR3 consists of 16 residues. The germline V and J ends were trimmed by 0 bases and 4 bases, with 13 bases remaining between them. This CDR3 reads CASSEAQGGTKNIQYF. The DNA of the CDR3 is TGTGCCAGCAGTGAAGCGCAAGGGGGAACTAAAAACATTCAGTACTTC.

Here the CDR3 DNA reads TGCGCCAGCAGCCGCGGACAGAGCACTGAAGCTTTCTTT. Amino acids: CASSRGQSTEAFF. The chain combines TRBV4-1 with TRBJ1-1, with D possibly matching TRBD1 (6 bases). Trimming shortened V by 4 bases and J by 4 bases, and 10 bases separated the two germline ends. This CDR3 contains 13 residues. Germline lookup yields CDR1 MGHRA and CDR2 YSYEKL.

This clone has just a few counts. CDR3 sequence (DNA): TGCAGCGTTGAAGATAATAGAGATTATAAAGCTTTCTTT. It codes for CSVEDNRDYKAFF. The chain has TRBV29-1 and TRBJ1-1; no definite D call. Germline assignment: CDR1 SQVTM and CDR2 ANQGSEA. V lost 0 bases to trimming and J lost 9 bases, with 14 bases between them. This CDR3 spans 13 amino acids.

CDR3 sequence reads: CASGTDREELGYTF. CDR3 DNA sequence: TGTGCCAGCGGGACGGACAGGGAAGAGTTGGGCTACACCTTC. This chain joins TRBV21-1 and TRBJ1-2; the D call in the table, TRBD1, was not verified against the DNA. TRBV21-1 is tagged as a pseudogene. The CDR3 has 14 residues.

This clone was found a few times. The gene calls are TRBV2 and TRBJ1-2, with TRBD1 identical over 10 bases. The CDR3 covers 15 residues. Germline loops: CDR1 SNHLY, CDR2 FYNNEI. Unmatched junction bases numbered 11, after V lost 5 bases and J lost 8 bases. This chain's CDR3 is CASSTGTGARGGYTF. The CDR3 region has the DNA TGTGCCAGCAGTACCGGGACAGGGGCCCGGGGGGGCTACACCTTC.

The CDR3: CASSAGVVGADTQYF. CDR3 nucleotides: TGTGCCAGCAGCGCCGGGGTTGTCGGGGCAGATACGCAGTATTTT. This chain links TRBV7-2 with TRBJ2-3; D might be TRBD2 (5 bases). Germline values: CDR1 SGHTA, CDR2 FQGNSA. CDR3 length: 15 amino acids. Trimming took off 5 bases at V and 4 bases at J, with 16 bases between the two ends.